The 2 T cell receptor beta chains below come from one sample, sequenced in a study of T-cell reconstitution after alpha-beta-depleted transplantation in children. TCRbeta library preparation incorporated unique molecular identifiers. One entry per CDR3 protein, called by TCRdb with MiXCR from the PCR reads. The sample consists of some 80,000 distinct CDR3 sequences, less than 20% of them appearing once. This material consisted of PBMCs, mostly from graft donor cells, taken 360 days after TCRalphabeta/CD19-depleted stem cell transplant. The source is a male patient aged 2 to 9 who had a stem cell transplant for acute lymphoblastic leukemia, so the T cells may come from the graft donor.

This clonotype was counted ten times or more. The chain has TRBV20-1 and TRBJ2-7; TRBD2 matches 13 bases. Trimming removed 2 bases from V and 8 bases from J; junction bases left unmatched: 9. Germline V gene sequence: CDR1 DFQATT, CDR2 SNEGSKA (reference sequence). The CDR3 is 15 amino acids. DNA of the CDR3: TGCAGTGCTAGATCGGGACTAGCGGGACCCCTGCAGCAGTACTTC. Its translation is CSARSGLAGPLQQYF.

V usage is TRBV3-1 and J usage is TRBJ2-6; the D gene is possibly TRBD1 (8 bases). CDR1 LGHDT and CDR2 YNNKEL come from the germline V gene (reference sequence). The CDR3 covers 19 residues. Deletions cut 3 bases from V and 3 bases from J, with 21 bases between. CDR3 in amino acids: CASSHHQGARENGANVLTF. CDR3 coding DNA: TGTGCCAGCAGCCATCACCAGGGGGCGCGGGAGAATGGGGCCAACGTCCTGACTTTC.